This T cell receptor (beta chain) was profiled in a study of blood T cell repertoires in COVID-19. Turning to the study itself: PBMCs, B-cell-depleted T cells, or T cells provided the cDNA or gDNA that made up the material.

In the authors' workflow: Reference gene primer amplification gave nucleated cell count estimates. Assay used: immunoSEQ multiplex PCR; TCRdb lists only in-frame clones, some missing. V and J calls and clone size are as listed in that table; D and trimming were resolved from the DNA. Found here are hundreds of thousands of clones, approximately 87% of them singletons; the top ten hold about 6%. V was trimmed by 3 bases and J by 7 bases, leaving 9 bases between them. This CDR3 region has 13 residues. The chain couples TRBV12-3 or TRBV12-4 to TRBJ2-2, with D perhaps TRBD1 (5 bases). Sequencing was carried out using peripheral blood. The receptor comes from a man aged 55 to 70 who had recovered from COVID-19. The CDR3 spells CASSLVGRGELFF. CDR3 DNA: TGTGCCAGCAGTTTGGTGGGGCGCGGGGAGCTGTTTTTT.